These 31 T cell receptor beta chains came from one sample sequenced in a study of blood T cell repertoires in COVID-19. Libraries were prepared by immunoSEQ multiplex PCR; TCRdb keeps only in-frame clonotypes and omits some of them. In the table there are about 130,000 clones, approximately 84% of which are singletons. Source material: peripheral blood. The receptor source for this set is a woman aged 55 to 70 with acute or convalescent COVID-19.

This chain uses TRBV3-1 (or the pseudogene TRBV3-2) with TRBJ2-1; D remains unclear. V lost 0 bases, J lost 4 bases, and 13 bases lay in between. Germline V lookup: CDR1 LGHDT, CDR2 YNNKEL (reference sequence). CDR3 length: 16 residues. CDR3 sequence: CASSQDTTLRYNEQFF. CDR3 nucleotide sequence: TGTGCCAGCAGCCAAGATACCACGCTGAGGTACAATGAGCAGTTCTTC.

The gene calls are TRBV5-3 and TRBJ1-1; TRBD1 aligns across 10 bases. TRBV5-3 is an ORF, and what it does is uncertain. Trimming at V came to 4 bases and at J to 10 bases, leaving 4 bases not matched to a gene. The CDR3 consists of 12 residues. The DNA for the CDR3 is TGTGCCAGAAGCGCGTGGACAGGGGGAGCTTTCTTT. Translation gives CARSAWTGGAFF.

V gene TRBV6-5 combines with J gene TRBJ2-1; the D gene is possibly TRBD1 (6 bases). The CDR3 contains 13 residues. Looked up from germline, CDR1 is MNHEY and CDR2 is SVGAGI. Deletions cut 6 bases from V and 8 bases from J, with 14 bases between. The CDR3 sequence is CASRGIRGHEQFF. The CDR3 DNA is TGTGCCAGCAGGGGGATCAGGGGACATGAGCAGTTCTTC.

The chain has TRBV24-1 and TRBJ2-2, with 11 bases that match TRBD1. Looked up from germline, CDR1 is KGHDR and CDR2 is SFDVKD. V trimming: 8 bases; J trimming: 4 bases; junction bases outside the gene matches: 5. This CDR3 region has 15 residues. The CDR3 sequence is CATKTGTGGTGELFF. For the CDR3, the DNA is TGTGCCACCAAAACCGGGACAGGGGGCACCGGGGAGCTGTTTTTT.

This clone was detected once. The rearrangement uses TRBV6-5 and TRBJ1-6; 8 bases are shared with TRBD1. The CDR3 runs 12 residues. In germline, CDR1 is MNHEY, CDR2 SVGAGI. V shed 10 bases, J shed 11 bases, and the junction held 7 bases outside the gene matches. CDR3 protein: CATDLRGPPLHF. In DNA, the CDR3 is TGTGCCACCGACCTCAGGGGGCCACCCCTCCACTTT.

The chain uses TRBV6-5 and TRBJ1-1; D call uncertain. Trimming took 0 bases from V and 9 from J, leaving 11 bases between them. Germline loops: CDR1 MNHEY, CDR2 SVGAGI. The length of the CDR3 is 13 residues. CDR3 residues: CASSYSNRAKAFF. CDR3 bases: TGTGCCAGCAGTTACTCGAATCGAGCGAAAGCTTTCTTT.

The rearrangement joins TRBV24-1 to TRBJ1-4; TRBD1 aligns across 10 bases. V lost 3 bases, J lost 4 bases, and 1 base stayed unmatched. In germline, CDR1 is KGHDR, CDR2 SFDVKD. The CDR3 has 15 residues. The CDR3 DNA follows: TGTGCCACCAGTGATGGGGACAGGGGTAATGAAAAACTGTTTTTT. Translation: CATSDGDRGNEKLFF.

The rearrangement uses TRBV15 and TRBJ1-6, with a tentative D call TRBD1 (6 bases). CDR3 length: 14 residues. Germline CDR1 LNHNV, CDR2 YYDKDF (reference sequence). V was shortened by 1 base and J by 9 bases, with 10 bases between the two germline ends. CDR3 sequence: CATSRVTGSSPLHF. CDR3 sequence (DNA): TGTGCCACCAGCAGAGTCACAGGGTCTTCACCCCTCCACTTT.

The chain joins TRBV28 to TRBJ1-5, with D tentatively TRBD1 (6 bases). Germline CDR1 reads MDHEN; CDR2 reads SYDVKM. V lost 1 base to trimming and J lost 6 bases, with 13 bases between them. This CDR3 comprises 15 residues. The CDR3 loop is CASSLSGGAVQPQHF. DNA of the CDR3: TGTGCCAGCAGTTTATCGGGGGGCGCAGTTCAGCCCCAGCATTTT. Combining the CDR3 with reference TRBV28 and TRBJ1-5 gives the whole variable domain DVKVTQSSRYLVKRTGEKVFLECVQDMDHENMFWYRQDPGLGLRLIYFSYDVKMKEKGDIPEGYSVSREKKERFSLILESASTNQTSMYLCASSLSGGAVQPQHFGDGTRLSIL.

The J gene is TRBJ1-6, the V gene TRBV18; 10 nucleotides match TRBD1. The J segment lost 8 bases and the V segment lost 3 bases, leaving 1 base of the junction unmatched. The CDR3 is 14 amino acids. CDR1 is KGHSH, CDR2 LQKENI, per germline. The CDR3 bases are TGTGCCAGCTCACCCGGGACAGGGGATTCACCCCTCCACTTT. Protein: CASSPGTGDSPLHF.

This rearrangement joins TRBV4-1 to TRBJ1-1; D gene ambiguous. Trimming removed 0 bases from V and 7 bases from J, with 15 bases in between. Germline V gene data show CDR1 as MGHRA and CDR2 as YSYEKL. The CDR3 runs to 15 residues. CDR3 in DNA: TGCGCCAGCAGCCAAGATTTTGGACTCGAGAGTGAAGCTTTCTTT. Translated, it gives CASSQDFGLESEAFF.

The chain joins TRBV27 to TRBJ2-5; 12 bases are a match to TRBD2. CDR3 length: 15 residues. The V and J ends lost 6 bases and 5 bases, in that order; junction bases with no gene match: 7. The V gene's germline CDR1 is MNHEY and CDR2 SMNVEV (reference sequence). CDR3 protein: CASRTSGGYKETQYF. The CDR3 nucleotides read TGTGCCAGCAGGACTAGCGGGGGCTATAAGGAGACCCAGTACTTC.

The table lists this clone with a count of one. The chain recombines TRBV20-1 with TRBJ1-2; D is unclear. Germline CDR1 DFQATT, CDR2 SNEGSKA (reference sequence). V was clipped by 3 bases and J by 4 bases, with 15 bases between them. The CDR3 runs 14 residues. CDR3 sequence (DNA): TGCAGTGCTAGTCCGCCCCGCGCTGGCTATGGCTACACCTTC. Translating it yields CSASPPRAGYGYTF.

The V and J genes are TRBV5-1 and TRBJ1-1; TRBD1 matches 7 bases. Trimming took 3 bases from V and 7 from J; bases not matched to a gene: 9. The germline gives CDR1 SGHRS, CDR2 YFSETQ. The CDR3 sequence is 14 residues long. CDR3 sequence: CASSSGQSMGEAFF. The CDR3 nucleotides are TGCGCCAGCAGCTCGGGACAGAGCATGGGTGAAGCTTTCTTT.

Notes on this clone: Other DNA sequences from this sample encode an identical CDR3 as well. The rearrangement joins TRBV19 to TRBJ1-1; weak D call: TRBD1 (5 bases). Germline V gene sequence: CDR1 LNHDA, CDR2 SQIVND (reference sequence). V dropped 4 bases and J dropped 4 bases, with 10 bases sitting between them. The CDR3 totals 13 residues. CDR3 amino acids: CASSTGGSTEAFF. CDR3 sequence (DNA): TGTGCCAGTAGTACCGGGGGGAGCACTGAAGCTTTCTTT.

This clone was detected only once. The chain is built from TRBV6-5 and TRBJ2-7; 8 nucleotides match TRBD2. The CDR3 extends over 16 amino acids. V was pared by 0 bases and J by 6 bases, with 10 bases of the junction left unmatched. Per the germline V gene, CDR1 is MNHEY and CDR2 is SVGAGI. The CDR3 DNA sequence: TGTGCCAGCAGTTACTCACAACTAGCGGCCCTACGCGAGCAGTACGTC. Amino acid sequence: CASSYSQLAALREQYV.

This clone was seen just once. CDR3 in DNA: TGTGCCAGCAGCCCTCTCGGCGAGCAGTACGTC. Its protein is CASSPLGEQYV. The chain is built from TRBV7-9 and TRBJ2-7; no clear D. Germline V lookup: CDR1 SEHNR, CDR2 FQNEAQ (reference sequence). CDR3 length: 11 amino acids. Between the trimmed V and J ends, which lost 5 bases and 6 bases, there was a span of 8 bases.

The J gene is TRBJ1-3, the V gene TRBV10-3; no firm D call. Per germline, CDR1 ENHRY and CDR2 SYGVKD. Trimming cost V 4 bases and J 4 bases, with 11 bases left between them. The CDR3 has 14 amino acids. DNA of the CDR3: TGTGCCATCAGTGGACAAGTTTCAGGAAACACCATATATTTT. As protein: CAISGQVSGNTIYF.

This chain connects TRBV3-1 (or the pseudogene TRBV3-2) to TRBJ1-1; perhaps TRBD1 as D (6 bases). CDR1 and CDR2 from the germline V gene are LGHDT and YNNKEL (reference sequence). Trimming removed 4 bases at V and 10 bases at J, with 25 bases between. CDR3 size: 16 residues. CDR3: CASSPTATTGKSGAFF. DNA of the CDR3: TGTGCCAGCAGCCCTACAGCAACTACAGGGAAGAGCGGAGCTTTCTTT.

The V gene is TRBV19, the J gene TRBJ1-2, with D possibly being TRBD1 (5 bases). The CDR3 covers 15 residues. V was pared by 5 bases and J by 4 bases, with 17 bases between. Looked up from germline, CDR1 is LNHDA and CDR2 is SQIVND (reference sequence). The CDR3 sequence is CASSPLTDTIYGYTF. The CDR3 DNA follows: TGTGCCAGTAGTCCCCTCACGGACACGATCTATGGCTACACCTTC.

The V call is TRBV15, the J call TRBJ1-6, with TRBD1 identical over 7 bases. V dropped 0 bases and J dropped 9; count of bases not matched to a gene: 8. The CDR3 runs to 16 residues. The germline V gene encodes CDR1 LNHNV and CDR2 YYDKDF (reference sequence). The CDR3: CATSREGLSGGSPLHF. The CDR3 coding sequence is TGTGCCACCAGCAGAGAAGGGTTATCAGGGGGTTCACCCCTCCACTTT.

V and J are TRBV2 and TRBJ1-3; D remains ambiguous. V gave up 6 bases and J gave up 2 bases, with 8 bases separating them. Germline CDR1 and CDR2: SNHLY and FYNNEI. The CDR3 is made up of 13 amino acids. The DNA of the CDR3 is TGTGCCAGCAGCGCGGGAGCTGGAAACACCATATATTTT. It yields the protein CASSAGAGNTIYF.

J is TRBJ1-5 and V is TRBV18; D not certain. This CDR3 contains 15 residues. The germline V gene encodes CDR1 KGHSH and CDR2 LQKENI. V lost 1 base, J lost 5 bases, and 12 bases lay in between. This chain's CDR3 is CASSPLPKPYQPQHF. The CDR3 DNA sequence: TGTGCCAGCTCACCACTCCCTAAACCTTATCAGCCCCAGCATTTT. The whole variable domain, remainder taken from reference TRBV18 and TRBJ1-5, is NAGVMQNPRHLVRRRGQEARLRCSPMKGHSHVYWYRQLPEEGLKFMVYLQKENIIDESGMPKERFSAEFPKEGPSILRIQQVVRGDSAAYFCASSPLPKPYQPQHFGDGTRLSIL.

The V gene is TRBV29-1, the J gene TRBJ2-3, with D tentatively TRBD2 (5 bases). Germline CDR1 and CDR2: SQVTM and ANQGSEA. The CDR3 consists of 15 residues. The ends were cut back, 1 base at V and 4 bases at J, with 15 bases in the middle. CDR3 sequence: CSVEGGSGSADTQYF. CDR3 DNA: TGCAGCGTTGAAGGTGGGAGCGGTTCGGCAGATACGCAGTATTTT.

This chain joins TRBV12-3 or TRBV12-4 and TRBJ2-7, with D possibly matching TRBD2 (6 bases). This CDR3 contains 13 residues. The ends were cut back, 4 bases at V and 8 bases at J, with 15 bases in the middle. This CDR3 reads CASSSGTDVKQYV. The CDR3 DNA reads as TGTGCCAGCAGTTCCGGGACTGACGTGAAGCAGTACGTC.

J is TRBJ2-1 and V is TRBV19, with a weak D call TRBD2 (6 bases). The V end was cut by 3 bases, the J end by 0 bases, with 9 bases between. Germline V gene sequence: CDR1 LNHDA, CDR2 SQIVND (reference sequence). The CDR3 has 15 residues. DNA of the CDR3: TGTGCCAGTAGTATCCCAGCGGGCTCCTACAATGAGCAGTTCTTC. Amino acid sequence: CASSIPAGSYNEQFF.

This rearrangement joins TRBV7-8 to TRBJ2-2, with D possibly TRBD2 on 6 matching bases. The CDR3 runs to 16 residues. Trimming cost V 4 bases and J 2 bases, with 14 bases left between them. Germline CDR1 reads SGHVS; CDR2 reads FQNEAQ. CDR3 sequence: CASSSGTRRNTGELFF. CDR3 sequence (DNA): TGTGCCAGCAGCTCTGGGACTCGGAGAAACACCGGGGAGCTGTTTTTT.

The chain has TRBV4-1 and TRBJ1-2, with D maybe TRBD1 (5 bases). Germline lookup yields CDR1 MGHRA and CDR2 YSYEKL. The CDR3 sequence is 13 residues long. Trimming stripped 4 bases from V and 6 bases from J, with 12 bases between. The CDR3 is CASSPGTSDGYTF. The CDR3 region has the DNA TGCGCCAGCAGCCCTGGGACTTCAGATGGCTACACCTTC.

The chain recombines TRBV19 with TRBJ1-5; possible D gene TRBD1, 5 bases. V dropped 8 bases and J dropped 0 bases, with 17 bases sitting between them. The length of the CDR3 is 16 residues. Per germline, CDR1 LNHDA and CDR2 SQIVND (reference sequence). The CDR3 nucleotides read TGTGCCAGTGGCGTAGTGGGGGGAAATAGCAATCAGCCCCAGCATTTT. Protein: CASGVVGGNSNQPQHF.

There are a few counts of this clone. This chain connects TRBV27 to TRBJ2-5; D possibly corresponds to TRBD1 (5 bases). Trimming left V 6 bases short and J 4 bases short, with 18 bases between. The CDR3 is made up of 15 amino acids. Germline CDR1 MNHEY, CDR2 SMNVEV (reference sequence). CDR3 nucleotides: TGTGCCAGCAGACGACGACCTGTTAGGGGAGAGACCCAGTACTTC. It is translated as CASRRRPVRGETQYF.

The V call is TRBV7-3, the J call TRBJ1-1; D is undetermined. Germline V lookup: CDR1 SGHTA, CDR2 FQGTGA. CDR3 length: 13 residues. Trimming took off 8 bases at V and 1 base at J, with 11 bases between the two ends. The CDR3 sequence is CASAVAENTEAFF. In DNA, the CDR3 is TGTGCCAGCGCCGTGGCGGAGAACACTGAAGCTTTCTTT.